The subject of this entry is one TCR beta chain. Its cognate antigen is unknown. CD8 cells regarded as naive lacked CD45RO, were positively chosen for CCR7, and omitted terminally differentiated effector memory CD45RA+ cells. This entry is derived from a study of shared clonotypes between healthy human individuals. Assay execution took place at the deep level. Libraries were prepared by immunoSEQ multiplex PCR; TCRdb keeps only in-frame clonotypes and omits some of them. The sample contains over 2,000,000 clones, roughly 93% of which appear only once. Broader study findings: Naive subsets generally had larger estimated richness than memory subsets. Naive CD4 clonotypes were shared across a handful of donors at about 5.3%.

The receptor's source is a man aged 18 to 30 in good health. Some clones in this sample may be carry-over from other donors' samples. Sequences were obtained from naive CD8+ T cells from PBMCs.

In DNA, the CDR3 is TGTGCCAGCAGTCCGACAGGCCGATTCACCGGGGAGCTGTTTTTT. It codes for CASSPTGRFTGELFF. The rearrangement links TRBV27 to TRBJ2-2, with a weak D call TRBD1 (6 bases). This CDR3 comprises 15 residues. Trimming stripped 5 bases from V and 4 bases from J, with 14 bases between. Germline V lookup: CDR1 MNHEY, CDR2 SMNVEV (reference sequence).